A selection of T cell receptor beta chains follows, all from one sample in a study of breast tumors, draining lymph nodes, adjacent tissues. TCRdb ran MiXCR on the multiplex PCR reads and lists one entry per CDR3 protein. The data show about 130,000 distinct CDR3 sequences, with roughly 20% seen just once and 2.2% held by the top ten. The sequencing sample was made of axillary lymph node tissue. These receptors all come from a female donor with breast cancer. Some clones in this sample may be carry-over from other donors' samples. Each CDR3 is given with its conserved first and last residue. Fields, in order: CDR3 protein, J gene, V gene, D gene. D genes are given only for firm matches.

CDR3aa: CASSFSTSGGSF
j_gene: TRBJ2-7
v_gene: TRBV7-2
d_gene: TRBD2

CDR3aa: CASSQGLAETNEQFF
j_gene: TRBJ2-1
v_gene: TRBV3-1
d_gene: TRBD2

CDR3aa: CASSPGPLGGKLFF
j_gene: TRBJ1-4
v_gene: TRBV19
d_gene: .

CDR3aa: CASSLQGRVAGELFF
j_gene: TRBJ2-2
v_gene: TRBV11-2
d_gene: .

CDR3aa: CATGRGGRDEQFF
j_gene: TRBJ2-1
v_gene: TRBV24-1
d_gene: .

CDR3aa: CASRPGQAGGNQPQHF
j_gene: TRBJ1-5
v_gene: TRBV12-3/TRBV12-4
d_gene: TRBD1

CDR3aa: CASSANPDRSNYGYTF
j_gene: TRBJ1-2
v_gene: TRBV9
d_gene: .

CDR3aa: CASSPPQGANIQYF
j_gene: TRBJ2-4
v_gene: TRBV18
d_gene: TRBD1

CDR3aa: CASRPVAGTTGYTF
j_gene: TRBJ1-2
v_gene: TRBV25-1
d_gene: .

CDR3aa: CASSRTGGTTGELFF
j_gene: TRBJ2-2
v_gene: TRBV5-1
d_gene: TRBD1

CDR3aa: CATSRAPVKGGDEQFF
j_gene: TRBJ2-1
v_gene: TRBV15
d_gene: .

CDR3aa: CASSSDSNSNQPQHF
j_gene: TRBJ1-5
v_gene: TRBV28
d_gene: .

CDR3aa: CASSHTEAGALPRYNEQFF
j_gene: TRBJ2-1
v_gene: TRBV7-9
d_gene: TRBD2

CDR3aa: CSAVRTSTDTQYF
j_gene: TRBJ2-3
v_gene: TRBV20-1
d_gene: .

CDR3aa: CASRDGLAGGLSDTQYF
j_gene: TRBJ2-3
v_gene: TRBV2
d_gene: TRBD2

CDR3aa: CASSLQGFHEQYF
j_gene: TRBJ2-7
v_gene: TRBV5-5
d_gene: .